The 17 T cell receptor beta chains listed next were all sequenced from one sample in a study of blood T cell repertoires in COVID-19. The data were produced by immunoSEQ multiplex PCR, yet TCRdb's version contains in-frame clones alone and is incomplete. The sample lists around 300,000 clones, 86% occurring once. The sequencing sample was made of peripheral blood. These receptors came from a woman in her twenties or thirties with active or convalescent COVID-19.

This clone was observed once. This chain uses TRBV15 with TRBJ1-1, with TRBD1 as a possible D gene (5 bases). Germline V gives CDR1 LNHNV, CDR2 YYDKDF (reference sequence). CDR3 length: 14 amino acids. V was cut by 5 bases and J by 8 bases, with 18 bases left in between. CDR3 protein: CATSWVGTTREAFF. In nucleotides, the CDR3 is TGTGCCACCAGCTGGGTAGGGACTACGCGGGAAGCTTTCTTT.

The chain combines TRBV4-2 with TRBJ2-1, with TRBD2 matching 10 bases. CDR3 length: 17 residues. Unmatched junction bases numbered 9, after V lost 1 base and J lost 6 bases. Germline CDR1 and CDR2: LGHNA and YNFKEQ. The CDR3 DNA follows: TGTGCCAGCAGCCAAGTCTCGGCTAGCGGGGGATTCAATGAGCAGTTCTTC. This sequence encodes CASSQVSASGGFNEQFF.

This clone appeared a single time. The chain has TRBV12-5 and TRBJ2-5; TRBD1 agrees at 9 bases. The junction had 11 bases not matched to a gene; V was cut back by 6 bases and J by 3 bases. The CDR3 is 16 residues long. The germline V gene encodes CDR1 LGHNT and CDR2 FRNRAP. In nucleotides, the CDR3 is TGTGCTAGTGGAAAGGGACAGGGAGTTCCAGAAGAGACCCAGTACTTC. This encodes CASGKGQGVPEETQYF.

The chain employs TRBV28 and TRBJ2-7, with 8 bases lining up with TRBD2. The V gene's germline CDR1 is MDHEN and CDR2 SYDVKM. The V and J ends lost 3 bases and 7 bases, in that order; junction bases with no gene match: 11. The CDR3 is 15 residues long. CDR3 amino acids: CASSFKTGGRREQYF. CDR3 in DNA: TGTGCCAGCAGTTTTAAAACGGGGGGGCGAAGGGAGCAGTACTTC. The variable domain in full, with the rest retrieved from reference TRBV28 and TRBJ2-7, is DVKVTQSSRYLVKRTGEKVFLECVQDMDHENMFWYRQDPGLGLRLIYFSYDVKMKEKGDIPEGYSVSREKKERFSLILESASTNQTSMYLCASSFKTGGRREQYFGPGTRLTVT.

V and J are TRBV27 and TRBJ1-1; D gene uncertain. Germline V gene lookup returns CDR1 MNHEY and CDR2 SMNVEV (reference sequence). The CDR3 contains 14 residues. The V end lost 3 bases, the J end lost 0 bases, and 8 bases lay between the germline ends. CDR3 sequence reads: CASSLARMNTEAFF. DNA for the CDR3: TGTGCCAGCAGTTTGGCGAGGATGAACACTGAAGCTTTCTTT.

The genes are TRBV12-3 or TRBV12-4 and TRBJ1-2; D might be TRBD1 (5 bases). V lost 6 bases to trimming and J lost 5 bases, with 13 bases between them. The length of the CDR3 is 13 residues. The CDR3 here is CASSLGHDYGYTF. CDR3 nucleotides: TGTGCCAGCAGCCTCGGACACGATTATGGCTACACCTTC.

The genes are TRBV7-2 and TRBJ1-2; 10 positions agree with TRBD1. The trim removed 5 bases at V and 4 bases at J, leaving 10 bases unmatched. The CDR3 covers 16 residues. Germline values: CDR1 SGHTA, CDR2 FQGNSA. CDR3 amino acids: CASSPDPGQGVYGYTF. In nucleotides, the CDR3 is TGTGCCAGCAGCCCCGACCCCGGACAGGGGGTCTATGGCTACACCTTC.

This chain links TRBV5-1 with TRBJ2-5; D not certain. The germline V gene has CDR1 SGHRS and CDR2 YFSETQ. The CDR3 extends over 16 amino acids. Trimming removed 0 bases from V and 0 bases from J, with 12 bases in between. In DNA, the CDR3 is TGCGCCAGCAGCTTGGGAGCGCATTCGAACCAAGAGACCCAGTACTTC. It is translated as CASSLGAHSNQETQYF.

The genes are TRBV7-6 and TRBJ2-2, with D possibly being TRBD2 (5 bases). V was trimmed by 3 bases and J by 2 bases, leaving 10 bases between them. CDR3 size: 15 residues. Germline V gene data show CDR1 as SGHVS and CDR2 as FNYEAQ. Here the CDR3 reads CASSFSGLNTGELFF. Here the CDR3 DNA reads TGTGCCAGCAGCTTTTCCGGACTTAACACCGGGGAGCTGTTTTTT.

This clone was recorded a few times. The genes are TRBV29-1 and TRBJ1-1, with TRBD1 identical over 7 bases. This CDR3 has 15 amino acids. Germline V gives CDR1 SQVTM, CDR2 ANQGSEA. With 6 bases clipped from V and 0 bases from J, the junction kept 10 bases outside the gene matches. This CDR3 is CSVGGAGGMNTEAFF. In DNA, the CDR3 is TGCAGCGTCGGGGGGGCAGGGGGTATGAACACTGAAGCTTTCTTT. Using reference TRBV29-1 and TRBJ1-1 for the parts outside the CDR3, the full variable domain is SAVISQKPSRDICQRGTSLTIQCQVDSQVTMMFWYRQQPGQSLTLIATANQGSEATYESGFVIDKFPISRPNLTFSTLTVSNMSPEDSSIYLCSVGGAGGMNTEAFFGQGTRLTVV.

J is TRBJ1-1 and V is TRBV5-6; TRBD1 is a possible D gene (5 bases). V was shortened by 0 bases and J by 2 bases, with 8 bases between the two germline ends. The CDR3 has 14 residues. Germline V CDR1 and CDR2: SGHDT, YYEEEE. Written as DNA, the CDR3 is TGTGCCAGCAGCTTGGAGGGGTATAACACTGAAGCTTTCTTT. Its protein product is CASSLEGYNTEAFF. The entire variable domain, with the rest obtained from reference TRBV5-6 and TRBJ1-1, is as follows: DAGVTQSPTHLIKTRGQQVTLRCSPKSGHDTVSWYQQALGQGPQFIFQYYEEEERQRGNFPDRFSGHQFPNYSSELNVNALLLGDSALYLCASSLEGYNTEAFFGQGTRLTVV.

The genes are TRBV6-1 and TRBJ1-2; unclear D gene. Germline values: CDR1 MNHNS, CDR2 SASEGT. This CDR3 has 13 amino acids. Trimming pared 1 base from V and 8 bases from J, leaving 11 bases between. Written as DNA, the CDR3 is TGTGCCAGCAGTGAAGAGGCGGGGTTGGGCTACACCTTC. The encoded protein is CASSEEAGLGYTF.

CDR3 amino acids: CAWISSGGRGTEAFF. CDR3 in DNA: TGTGCCTGGATTTCTTCAGGGGGGCGCGGCACTGAAGCTTTCTTT. V and J are TRBV30 and TRBJ1-1; TRBD1 matches at 7 bases. Germline V gene sequence: CDR1 GTSNPN, CDR2 SVGIG (reference sequence). CDR3 size: 15 residues. V dropped 4 bases and J dropped 4; count of bases not matched to a gene: 12.

The rearrangement links TRBV19 to TRBJ1-1, with D maybe TRBD1 (5 bases). V dropped 0 bases and J dropped 7 bases, with 6 bases sitting between them. The CDR3 loop spans 12 amino acids. The germline V gene has CDR1 LNHDA and CDR2 SQIVND (reference sequence). The CDR3 coding sequence is TGTGCCAGTAGTATAGAGGGGGGTGAAGCTTTCTTT. This translates into CASSIEGGEAFF.

The chain employs TRBV27 and TRBJ2-7; 12 bases map to TRBD2. This CDR3 is built from 17 residues. Germline CDR1 MNHEY, CDR2 SMNVEV (reference sequence). After removal of 6 bases from V and 2 bases from J, the junction contained 11 bases not matched to a gene. The CDR3 region is CASSSLTSGGLTYEQYF. CDR3 nucleotide sequence: TGTGCCAGCAGCTCGTTGACTAGCGGGGGATTAACCTACGAGCAGTACTTC.

The chain is built from TRBV5-8 and TRBJ2-1; 12 positions agree with TRBD1. Per germline, CDR1 SGHTS and CDR2 YDEGEE. The J segment lost 6 bases and the V segment lost 4 bases, leaving 5 bases of the junction unmatched. The CDR3 extends over 15 amino acids. This chain's CDR3 is CASSHGTGGFNEQFF. For the CDR3, the DNA is TGTGCCAGCAGCCACGGGACAGGGGGCTTCAATGAGCAGTTCTTC.

The chain recombines TRBV27 with TRBJ2-1, with D possibly being TRBD2 (6 bases). The germline V gene encodes CDR1 MNHEY and CDR2 SMNVEV (reference sequence). Trimming stripped 1 base from V and 4 bases from J, with 14 bases between. This CDR3 has 16 amino acids. This chain's CDR3 is CASSLLRTTLYNEQFF. CDR3 DNA sequence: TGTGCCAGCAGTTTATTACGGACTACACTTTACAATGAGCAGTTCTTC.